This T cell receptor (beta chain) originates from a study of blood T cell repertoires in COVID-19. Profiling relied on immunoSEQ multiplex PCR, and the TCRdb table lists in-frame clones only, not all of them. The data show approximately 90,000 clones, about 85% seen once. With 5 bases removed from V and 6 bases from J, the gap between germline ends came to 19 bases. Germline V gene sequence: CDR1 MGHRA, CDR2 YSYEKL. The CDR3 runs to 15 residues. This sequence joins TRBV4-1 and TRBJ1-1; D is perhaps TRBD1 (6 bases). Sequenced sample: peripheral blood. The sequence was obtained from a man aged 55 to 70 with acute or convalescent COVID-19. The CDR3 sequence: CASSRGEQGASEAFF. The CDR3 DNA sequence: TGCGCCAGCAGCAGGGGCGAACAGGGAGCATCTGAAGCTTTCTTT.